These 20 T cell receptor beta chains originate from one sample sequenced in a study of OX40 agonist ivuxolimab in advanced cancers. Only in-frame clones appear in the TCRdb table, and some are missing; sequencing was by immunoSEQ multiplex PCR. The data show fewer than 60,000 clones, 65% to 90% seen once. The material sequenced was CD4+ or CD8+ T cells sorted from blood, taken in a trial of the OX40 agonist ivuxolimab. These receptors were collected from an adult with an advanced solid tumor such as melanoma, head and neck, liver or kidney cancer.

Here the CDR3 DNA reads TGTGCCAGCAGCTTAGATCTGGCAGGGGTCGCCACAGATACGCAGTATTTT. As protein: CASSLDLAGVATDTQYF. The chain links TRBV7-9 to TRBJ2-3; the D gene is possibly TRBD1 (6 bases). The V gene lost 1 base and the J gene lost 2 bases, with 16 bases spanning the gap. CDR1 SEHNR and CDR2 FQNEAQ come from the germline V gene (reference sequence). The CDR3 sequence is 17 residues long.

This clone was recorded once. This chain uses TRBV6-5 with TRBJ1-2; the match to TRBD1 covers 7 bases. The CDR3 spans 14 residues. Per the germline V gene, CDR1 is MNHEY and CDR2 is SVGAGI. With 5 bases clipped from V and 8 bases from J, the junction kept 11 bases outside the gene matches. CDR3 nucleotides: TGTGCCAGCAGTCGCAGGGGGTTGATTGAAGGCTACACCTTC. It translates to CASSRRGLIEGYTF.

The chain employs TRBV7-6 and TRBJ1-5, with 8 bases that match TRBD1. V lost 2 bases, J lost 3 bases, and 6 bases stayed unmatched. CDR3 size: 16 residues. The V gene's germline CDR1 is SGHVS and CDR2 FNYEAQ. In nucleotides, the CDR3 is TGTGCCAGCAGCTTAAGGGCAGGGGGCCTCAATCAGCCCCAGCATTTT. This sequence encodes CASSLRAGGLNQPQHF.

The genes are TRBV5-1 and TRBJ1-2, with TRBD1 identical over 8 bases. Germline V CDR1 and CDR2: SGHRS, YFSETQ. V gave up 5 bases and J gave up 10 bases; unmatched junction bases: 10. The CDR3 sequence is 13 residues long. CDR3 sequence (DNA): TGCGCCAGCAGACCCGGACAGGGAGCAATCTACACCTTC. Protein product: CASRPGQGAIYTF.

The sample holds a few counts of this clone. This chain links TRBV5-1 with TRBJ2-3; D ambiguous. Germline lookup yields CDR1 SGHRS and CDR2 YFSETQ. The ends were cut back, 2 bases at V and 5 bases at J, with 12 bases in the middle. This CDR3 has 14 residues. The CDR3 DNA reads TGCGCCAGCAGCTTTGATCAGGCTGGAGATACGCAGTATTTT. Encoded protein: CASSFDQAGDTQYF.

The genes are TRBV11-2 and TRBJ2-2; 9 bases line up with TRBD1. The germline CDR1 and CDR2 sequences are SGHAT and FQNNGV. The CDR3 consists of 14 residues. J lost 7 bases, V lost 6 bases, and 6 bases had no gene match. The CDR3 is CASSSQGANGELFF. The CDR3, as DNA: TGTGCCAGCAGTTCACAGGGGGCGAACGGGGAGCTGTTTTTT.

The chain recombines TRBV6-5 with TRBJ1-6; 9 nucleotides align to TRBD1. This CDR3 comprises 15 residues. Looked up from germline, CDR1 is MNHEY and CDR2 is SVGAGI. Losses at the gene ends were 6 bases for V and 9 bases for J; bases not matched to a gene: 9. DNA for the CDR3: TGTGCCAGCAGCGAGGGGACAGGGAATGCTTCACCCCTCCACTTT. Protein sequence: CASSEGTGNASPLHF.

The rearrangement joins TRBV7-6 to TRBJ1-5, with no clear D. Germline loops: CDR1 SGHVS, CDR2 FNYEAQ. Between the trimmed V and J ends, which lost 3 bases and 3 bases, there was a span of 6 bases. The CDR3 loop spans 13 amino acids. The CDR3, as DNA: TGTGCCAGCAGCTTTGCAGCCAATCAGCCCCAGCATTTT. Translating it yields CASSFAANQPQHF.

This chain links TRBV19 with TRBJ1-3; weak D call: TRBD1 (6 bases). CDR1 and CDR2 (germline): LNHDA, SQIVND (reference sequence). The CDR3 runs 14 residues. Trimming cost V 7 bases and J 2 bases, with 12 bases left between them. CDR3 nucleotide sequence: TGTGCCAGTACAGGGGTCCTTACTGGAAACACCATATATTTT. Translating it yields CASTGVLTGNTIYF. Full variable domain (missing parts from reference TRBV19 and TRBJ1-3): DGGITQSPKYLFRKEGQNVTLSCEQNLNHDAMYWYRQDPGQGLRLIYYSQIVNDFQKGDIAEGYSVSREKKESFPLTVTSAQKNPTAFYLCASTGVLTGNTIYFGEGSWLTVV.

The rearrangement joins TRBV5-1 to TRBJ2-1; TRBD2 agrees at 9 bases. After removal of 4 bases from V and 8 bases from J, the junction contained 10 bases not matched to a gene. The germline gives CDR1 SGHRS, CDR2 YFSETQ. This CDR3 comprises 15 residues. The CDR3 nucleotides read TGCGCCAGCAGCCCCGTGGCTAGCGGGACGGATGAGCAGTTCTTC. Protein: CASSPVASGTDEQFF. The whole variable domain, remainder taken from reference TRBV5-1 and TRBJ2-1, is KAGVTQTPRYLIKTRGQQVTLSCSPISGHRSVSWYQQTPGQGLQFLFEYFSETQRNKGNFPGRFSGRQFSNSRSEMNVSTLELGDSALYLCASSPVASGTDEQFFGPGTRLTVL.

This chain joins TRBV6-5 and TRBJ2-5, with D uncertain. V was cut by 0 bases and J by 5 bases, with 4 bases left in between. The CDR3 has 12 amino acids. Germline CDR1 MNHEY, CDR2 SVGAGI. Here the CDR3 reads CASSYSGETQYF. In DNA form, the CDR3 reads TGTGCCAGCAGTTACTCCGGGGAGACCCAGTACTTC.

This chain connects TRBV30 to TRBJ2-6; unclear D gene. Germline values: CDR1 GTSNPN, CDR2 SVGIG (reference sequence). The CDR3 has 16 amino acids. V gave up 3 bases and J gave up 2 bases, with 14 bases separating them. CDR3 region: CAWRNSIFTGANVLTF. The CDR3 DNA reads TGTGCCTGGAGGAACAGCATTTTCACTGGGGCCAACGTCCTGACTTTC.

This clone was counted between two and nine times. The chain carries TRBV5-1 and TRBJ2-7; the D gene is possibly TRBD1 (6 bases). This CDR3 comprises 14 residues. Germline values: CDR1 SGHRS, CDR2 YFSETQ. Between the trimmed V and J ends, which lost 2 bases and 5 bases, there was a span of 14 bases. The CDR3 reads CASSLQGWRDEQYF. The CDR3 coding sequence is TGCGCCAGCAGCTTACAGGGTTGGAGAGACGAGCAGTACTTC.

This rearrangement joins TRBV7-8 to TRBJ2-7; the D call may be TRBD1 or TRBD2 (5 bases each). This CDR3 contains 11 residues. The germline V gene encodes CDR1 SGHVS and CDR2 FQNEAQ. Deletions cut 5 bases from V and 8 bases from J, with 10 bases between. CDR3 sequence reads: CASSTPGQQYF. The CDR3 coding sequence is TGTGCCAGCAGCACGCCGGGACAGCAGTACTTC.

The chain couples TRBV27 to TRBJ1-1; no clear D. Trimming removed 6 bases from V and 6 bases from J, with 14 bases in between. CDR1 is MNHEY and CDR2 is SMNVEV in the germline V gene (reference sequence). The CDR3 contains 13 residues. In nucleotides, the CDR3 is TGTGCCAGCAGCTCCGGTTGGCTCTCTGAAGCTTTCTTT. It specifies CASSSGWLSEAFF.

The V and J genes are TRBV5-4 and TRBJ1-4; tentatively, D is TRBD1 (5 bases). V shed 4 bases and J shed 12 bases, with 16 bases lying between them. Germline CDR1 and CDR2: SGHNT and YYREEE (reference sequence). This CDR3 comprises 13 residues. The CDR3 loop is CASSLLRGEELFF. The CDR3 DNA sequence: TGTGCCAGCAGCCTCCTCCGGGGCGAGGAACTGTTTTTT. The variable domain in full, completed from reference TRBV5-4 and TRBJ1-4, reads ETGVTQSPTHLIKTRGQQVTLRCSSQSGHNTVSWYQQALGQGPQFIFQYYREEENGRGNFPPRFSGLQFPNYSSELNVNALELDDSALYLCASSLLRGEELFFGSGTQLSVL.

In this sample, this clone turned up once. The J gene is TRBJ1-3, the V gene TRBV19; a possible D gene is TRBD1 (5 bases). Trimming stripped 2 bases from V and 0 bases from J, with 8 bases between. Per germline, CDR1 LNHDA and CDR2 SQIVND (reference sequence). This CDR3 spans 15 amino acids. CDR3 in amino acids: CASSIRDGSGNTIYF. The CDR3 region has the DNA TGTGCCAGTAGTATAAGGGACGGCTCTGGAAACACCATATATTTT.

The rearrangement joins TRBV23-1 to TRBJ2-1; TRBD1 or TRBD2 may be the D gene (5 bases each). TRBV23-1 is given ORF status, its function remaining uncertain. The CDR3 has 14 amino acids. V gave up 11 bases and J gave up 2 bases, with 16 bases separating them. CDR3 coding DNA: TGCGCCCCGAGGGGCCGAACTACCTACAATGAGCAGTTCTTC. Its protein is CAPRGRTTYNEQFF.

The genes are TRBV4-3 and TRBJ1-1; 7 bases are a match to TRBD1. CDR1 is LGHNA, CDR2 YSLEER, per germline. J lost 1 base, V lost 5 bases, and 1 base had no gene match. The CDR3 sequence is 13 residues long. Here the CDR3 DNA reads TGCGCCAGCAGCTACAGGGGGAACACTGAAGCTTTCTTT. This encodes CASSYRGNTEAFF.

The chain uses TRBV4-1 and TRBJ2-7, with a tentative D call TRBD1 (5 bases). Germline CDR1 and CDR2: MGHRA and YSYEKL. The CDR3 spans 16 residues. V was pared by 1 base and J by 2 bases, with 15 bases between. CDR3 nucleotide sequence: TGCGCCAGCAGCCAAGGTGGGGTCAGGGTAACCTACGAGCAGTACTTC. The encoded protein is CASSQGGVRVTYEQYF.